This T cell receptor beta chain was obtained from a study of Graves' ophthalmopathy and Graves' hyperthyroidism. RNA transcripts served as template for amplifying TCR beta CDR3 sequences. The first-round RT-PCR employed HTBI primers together with the Qiagen OneStep RT-PCR kit. A multiplex PCR was then performed as the second round. TCRdb reprocessed the multiplex PCR reads with MiXCR, giving one entry per CDR3 protein. The data contain 650,000 to 900,000 distinct CDR3 sequences, 40% of them singletons. The sequencing sample was made of peripheral blood. This clonotype originated in an adult man with Graves' ophthalmopathy.

This CDR3 reads CAKGVWDSPLHF. For the CDR3, the DNA is TGTGCCAAAGGAGTCTGGGATTCACCCCTCCACTTT. J is TRBJ1-6 and V is TRBV7-2; D is unresolved. V lost 10 bases, J lost 8 bases, and 12 bases lay in between. CDR3 length: 12 amino acids. Germline CDR1 SGHTA, CDR2 FQGNSA. Together with reference TRBV7-2 and TRBJ1-6, the CDR3 gives the full variable domain: GAGVSQSPSNKVTEKGKDVELRCDPISGHTALYWYRQSLGQGLEFLIYFQGNSAPDKSGLPSDRFSAERTGGSVSTLTIQRTQQEDSAVYLCAKGVWDSPLHFGNGTRLTVT.